These 22 T cell receptor beta chains were sequenced from one sample in a study of shared T cell receptors in the human thymus. Only in-frame clones appear in the TCRdb table, and some are missing; sequencing was by immunoSEQ multiplex PCR. The table records 630,000 or so clones, over 75% of them present only once. The sample also formed part of further work on human thymus T cells.

Specimen: thymocytes. The receptors stem from a boy younger than two with a congenital heart defect.

The genes are TRBV6-1 and TRBJ1-2, with D unresolved. Trimming pared 8 bases from V and 3 bases from J, leaving 10 bases between. Looked up from germline, CDR1 is MNHNS and CDR2 is SASEGT. The CDR3 runs 12 residues. This CDR3 is CASWRNDYGYTF. CDR3 DNA sequence: TGTGCCAGCTGGCGGAATGACTATGGCTACACCTTC.

This rearrangement joins TRBV14 to TRBJ2-7; possible D gene TRBD2, 6 bases. The CDR3 totals 12 residues. Germline CDR1 and CDR2: SGHDN and FVKESK. Deletions cut 0 bases from V and 7 bases from J, with 7 bases between. The CDR3 sequence is CASSQDGREQYF. CDR3 in DNA: TGTGCCAGCAGCCAAGATGGGAGGGAGCAGTACTTC.

Regarding this clone: Sequence at one end of the junction differs from germline and may be a read error. The chain recombines TRBV5-6 with TRBJ2-3; D may be TRBD2 (6 bases). There are 16 residues in the CDR3. Germline CDR1 is SGHDT and CDR2 is YYEEEE. The CDR3 region has the DNA TGTACCAGCAGCTTGGTTAGCGGTGGGAACACAGATACGCAGTATTTT. It translates to CTSSLVSGGNTDTQYF. The whole variable domain, remainder taken from reference TRBV5-6 and TRBJ2-3, is DAGVTQSPTHLIKTRGQQVTLRCSPKSGHDTVSWYQQALGQGPQFIFQYYEEEERQRGNFPDRFSGHQFPNYSSELNVNALLLGDSALYLCTSSLVSGGNTDTQYFGPGTRLTVL.

Turning to this clone: The junction departs from the called germline gene at one end, perhaps through a read error. Other DNA sequences in this sample translate to the same CDR3. The chain combines TRBV4-1 with TRBJ1-6; 8 bases fit TRBD1. The germline V gene has CDR1 MGHRA and CDR2 YSYEKL. The CDR3 consists of 17 residues. CDR3 protein: CASSQDLGQGNNSPLHF. CDR3 in DNA: TGCGCCAGCAGCCAAGATTTAGGACAGGGTAATAATTCCCCCCTCCACTTT.

The V and J genes are TRBV5-4 and TRBJ1-5; tentative D call: TRBD1 (5 bases). Germline assignment: CDR1 SGHNT and CDR2 YYREEE (reference sequence). CDR3 length: 14 amino acids. V lost 3 bases to trimming and J lost 4 bases, with 11 bases between them. The CDR3 protein is CASSSGGLNQPQHF. CDR3 DNA sequence: TGTGCCAGCAGCTCGGGGGGGTTGAATCAGCCCCAGCATTTT. Based on the CDR3 plus reference TRBV5-4 and TRBJ1-5, the full variable domain is ETGVTQSPTHLIKTRGQQVTLRCSSQSGHNTVSWYQQALGQGPQFIFQYYREEENGRGNFPPRFSGLQFPNYSSELNVNALELDDSALYLCASSSGGLNQPQHFGDGTRLSIL.

This chain links TRBV15 with TRBJ1-2; D remains ambiguous. Germline CDR1 reads LNHNV; CDR2 reads YYDKDF (reference sequence). The germline V and J ends were trimmed by 1 base and 7 bases, with 10 bases remaining between them. The CDR3 totals 13 residues. CDR3 residues: CATSRVLQLGYTF. The CDR3 bases are TGTGCCACCAGCAGAGTGTTACAGCTTGGCTACACCTTC.

V and J are TRBV6-1 and TRBJ2-7; the D is unclear. CDR3 length equals 15 residues. Trimming shortened V by 2 bases and J by 2 bases, and 13 bases separated the two germline ends. CDR1 and CDR2 from the germline V gene are MNHNS and SASEGT. The DNA of the CDR3 is TGTGCCAGCAGTGAACTTCGAGCGTATCCCTACGAGCAGTACTTC. Translated: CASSELRAYPYEQYF.

The chain is built from TRBV7-2 and TRBJ2-7, with D tentatively TRBD2 (6 bases). This CDR3 region has 15 residues. Germline CDR1 is SGHTA and CDR2 is FQGNSA. V shed 5 bases and J shed 4 bases, with 18 bases lying between them. DNA of the CDR3: TGTGCCAGCAGCGAACCGGGACTGGACGAATACGAGCAGTACTTC. Protein sequence: CASSEPGLDEYEQYF.

This rearrangement joins TRBV15 to TRBJ2-1; D remains ambiguous. The V end lost 0 bases, the J end lost 6 bases, and 3 bases lay between the germline ends. The CDR3 sequence is 12 residues long. Germline lookup yields CDR1 LNHNV and CDR2 YYDKDF (reference sequence). CDR3 coding DNA: TGTGCCACCAGCAGAGACTCCAATGAGCAGTTCTTC. Its protein is CATSRDSNEQFF.

V is TRBV14 and J is TRBJ2-7; TRBD1 aligns across 7 bases. Germline CDR1 reads SGHDN; CDR2 reads FVKESK. The CDR3 is 14 amino acids. V gave up 4 bases and J gave up 3 bases; unmatched junction bases: 6. The CDR3 DNA sequence: TGTGCCAGCAGCCTGACAGGGTGGAGCTACGAGCAGTACTTC. Protein: CASSLTGWSYEQYF.

This clone was detected only once. The V and J genes are TRBV28 and TRBJ2-5, with D possibly TRBD1 on 5 matching bases. V lost 7 bases and J 3 bases, leaving 6 bases between the germline ends. The CDR3 spans 11 residues. CDR1 is MDHEN and CDR2 is SYDVKM in the germline V gene. The CDR3 spells CASKTEETQYF. The CDR3 DNA follows: TGTGCCAGCAAGACAGAAGAGACCCAGTACTTC.

V and J are TRBV4-3 and TRBJ2-5, with D tentatively TRBD2 (6 bases). CDR1 and CDR2 from the germline V gene are LGHNA and YSLEER. V gave up 0 bases and J gave up 4 bases, with 9 bases separating them. The CDR3 totals 14 residues. CDR3 in amino acids: CASSQEGRGETQYF. The CDR3 DNA is TGCGCCAGCAGCCAAGAGGGGCGGGGAGAGACCCAGTACTTC.

The J gene is TRBJ2-2, the V gene TRBV10-1, with a possible D match to TRBD1 (6 bases). The CDR3 has 12 amino acids. V was trimmed by 6 bases and J by 6 bases, leaving 8 bases between them. Germline CDR1 is WNHNN and CDR2 is SYGVQD (reference sequence). CDR3 sequence reads: CASRQGSGELFF. The CDR3 DNA follows: TGCGCCAGCAGACAGGGCTCCGGGGAGCTGTTTTTT.

The chain uses TRBV4-3 and TRBJ1-2, with 9 bases aligning to TRBD1. CDR3 size: 15 residues. The germline CDR1 and CDR2 sequences are LGHNA and YSLEER. With V trimmed by 4 bases and J by 8 bases, 11 bases remained unmatched. CDR3 amino acids: CASSLPGTGMEGYTF. CDR3 DNA: TGCGCCAGCAGCCTACCCGGGACAGGGATGGAGGGCTACACCTTC.

The chain has TRBV9 and TRBJ2-2; 8 nucleotides match TRBD2. Trimming removed 0 bases from V and 4 bases from J; junction bases left unmatched: 8. The CDR3 sequence is 17 residues long. From germline, CDR1 is SGDLS and CDR2 YYNGEE. The CDR3 sequence: CASSVVSGGAVTGELFF. The DNA of the CDR3 is TGTGCCAGCAGCGTAGTATCCGGGGGGGCTGTCACCGGGGAGCTGTTTTTT. The full variable domain, its missing parts supplied by reference TRBV9 and TRBJ2-2, is DSGVTQTPKHLITATGQRVTLRCSPRSGDLSVYWYQQSLDQGLQFLIQYYNGEERAKGNILERFSAQQFPDLHSELNLSSLELGDSALYFCASSVVSGGAVTGELFFGEGSRLTVL.

The chain has TRBV2 and TRBJ2-2, with D possibly TRBD1 on 6 matching bases. The CDR3 loop spans 20 amino acids. V shed 5 bases and J shed 3 bases, with 28 bases lying between them. Germline V gene data show CDR1 as SNHLY and CDR2 as FYNNEI. The CDR3 DNA reads TGTGCCAGCAGTTACGAACCCGGTACAGGGTGGGCGCCGTACACCGGGGAGCTGTTTTTT. Translating gives CASSYEPGTGWAPYTGELFF. The whole variable domain, filled in from reference TRBV2 and TRBJ2-2, reads EPEVTQTPSHQVTQMGQEVILRCVPISNHLYFYWYRQILGQKVEFLVSFYNNEISEKSEIFDDQFSVERPDGSNFTLKIRSTKLEDSAMYFCASSYEPGTGWAPYTGELFFGEGSRLTVL.

The chain recombines TRBV6-1 with TRBJ2-7, with 10 bases lining up with TRBD1. With V trimmed by 2 bases and J by 4 bases, 14 bases remained unmatched. The germline V gene has CDR1 MNHNS and CDR2 SASEGT. The CDR3 extends over 18 amino acids. In DNA, the CDR3 is TGTGCCAGCAGTGAAATCGGTGAGACAGGGGGCAAAGTATACGAGCAGTACTTC. It is translated as CASSEIGETGGKVYEQYF.

The gene calls are TRBV29-1 and TRBJ2-1; 8 bases agree with TRBD1. V shed 6 bases and J 2 bases; nucleotides not matched to a gene: 12. This CDR3 contains 16 residues. Per the germline V gene, CDR1 is SQVTM and CDR2 is ANQGSEA. The CDR3 protein is CSVLSPRQGPYNEQFF. The CDR3 nucleotides are TGCAGCGTCCTCAGCCCACGACAGGGGCCCTACAATGAGCAGTTCTTC.

The rearrangement links TRBV11-2 to TRBJ1-2; 10 nucleotides align to TRBD1. V lost 6 bases to trimming and J lost 8 bases; unmatched junction nucleotides: 9. The CDR3 loop spans 14 amino acids. The germline V gene encodes CDR1 SGHAT and CDR2 FQNNGV. DNA of the CDR3: TGTGCCAGCAGTTCCCCGGGACAGGGGATCGGCTACACCTTC. Translation gives CASSSPGQGIGYTF.

This clone has more than one count but fewer than ten. The chain joins TRBV14 to TRBJ2-7; D might be TRBD2 (6 bases). The germline V and J ends were trimmed by 1 base and 1 base, with 14 bases remaining between them. Germline CDR1 and CDR2: SGHDN and FVKESK. The CDR3 loop spans 16 amino acids. CDR3 sequence (DNA): TGTGCCAGCAGCCAAGGTTGCGGGAACCCATCCTACGAGCAGTACTTC. Encoded protein: CASSQGCGNPSYEQYF.

This clone has a single count. DNA of the CDR3: TGTGCCACTATACAGGATATAGCCAAAAACATTCAGTACTTC. Translation gives CATIQDIAKNIQYF. V usage is TRBV6-6 and J usage is TRBJ2-4, with D possibly being TRBD1 (5 bases). V was trimmed by 10 bases and J by 0 bases, leaving 13 bases between them. CDR3 length: 14 amino acids. Germline V gene data show CDR1 as MNHNY and CDR2 as SVGAGI (reference sequence).

The V call is TRBV9, the J call TRBJ2-3, with 10 bases aligning to TRBD2. Germline trimming cut 3 bases from V and 2 bases from J; bases unmatched to any gene: 6. Germline CDR1 is SGDLS and CDR2 is YYNGEE. The CDR3 runs to 16 residues. The CDR3: CASSALSGRSTDTQYF. As DNA, the CDR3 is TGTGCCAGCAGCGCACTTAGCGGGAGGTCCACAGATACGCAGTATTTT. The full variable domain, in which reference TRBV9 and TRBJ2-3 provide the parts outside the CDR3, is DSGVTQTPKHLITATGQRVTLRCSPRSGDLSVYWYQQSLDQGLQFLIQYYNGEERAKGNILERFSAQQFPDLHSELNLSSLELGDSALYFCASSALSGRSTDTQYFGPGTRLTVL.